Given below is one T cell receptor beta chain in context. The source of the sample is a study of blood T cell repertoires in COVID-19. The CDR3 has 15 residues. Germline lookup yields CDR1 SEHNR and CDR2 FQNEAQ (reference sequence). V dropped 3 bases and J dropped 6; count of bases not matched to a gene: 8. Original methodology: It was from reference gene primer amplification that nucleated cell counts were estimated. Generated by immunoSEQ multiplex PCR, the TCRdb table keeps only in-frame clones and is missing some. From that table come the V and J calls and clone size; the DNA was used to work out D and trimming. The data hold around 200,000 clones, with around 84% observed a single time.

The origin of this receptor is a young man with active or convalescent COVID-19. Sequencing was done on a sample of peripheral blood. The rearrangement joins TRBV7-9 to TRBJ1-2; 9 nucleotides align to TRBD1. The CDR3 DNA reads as TGTGCCAGCAGCTTCGGACAGGGGAGTTCGGATGGCTACACCTTC. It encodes CASSFGQGSSDGYTF.